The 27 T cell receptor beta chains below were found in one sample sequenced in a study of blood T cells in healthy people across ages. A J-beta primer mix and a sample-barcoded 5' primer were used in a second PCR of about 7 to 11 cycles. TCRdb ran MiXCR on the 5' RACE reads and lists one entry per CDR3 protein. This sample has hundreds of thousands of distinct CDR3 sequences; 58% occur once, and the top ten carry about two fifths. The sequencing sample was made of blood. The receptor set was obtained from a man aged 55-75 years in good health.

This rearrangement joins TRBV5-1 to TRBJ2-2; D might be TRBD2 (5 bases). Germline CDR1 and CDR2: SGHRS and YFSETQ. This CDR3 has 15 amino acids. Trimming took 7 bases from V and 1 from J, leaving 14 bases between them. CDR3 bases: TGCGCCAGCGGGAGATCGGCGGAGAACACCGGGGAGCTGTTTTTT. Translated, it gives CASGRSAENTGELFF.

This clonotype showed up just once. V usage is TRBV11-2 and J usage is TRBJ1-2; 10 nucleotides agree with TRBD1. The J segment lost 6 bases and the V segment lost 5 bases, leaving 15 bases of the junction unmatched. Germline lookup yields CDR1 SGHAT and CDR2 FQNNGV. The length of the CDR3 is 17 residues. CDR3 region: CASSLGTGEVVLHGYTF. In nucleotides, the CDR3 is TGTGCCAGCAGCCTCGGGACAGGGGAAGTCGTATTACATGGCTACACCTTC.

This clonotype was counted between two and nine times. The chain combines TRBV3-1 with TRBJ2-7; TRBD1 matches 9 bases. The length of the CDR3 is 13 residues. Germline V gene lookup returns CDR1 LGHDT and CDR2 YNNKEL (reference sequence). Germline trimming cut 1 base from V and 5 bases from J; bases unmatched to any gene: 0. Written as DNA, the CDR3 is TGTGCCAGCAGCCAAGGGACAGGGGACGAGCAGTACTTC. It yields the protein CASSQGTGDEQYF.

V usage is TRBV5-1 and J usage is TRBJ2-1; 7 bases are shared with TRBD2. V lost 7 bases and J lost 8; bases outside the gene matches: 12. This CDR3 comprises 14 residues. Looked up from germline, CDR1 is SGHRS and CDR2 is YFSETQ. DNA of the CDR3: TGCGCCAGCTACTTAGGGCAGGGAGGGGATGAGCAGTTCTTC. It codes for CASYLGQGGDEQFF. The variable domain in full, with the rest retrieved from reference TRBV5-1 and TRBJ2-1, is KAGVTQTPRYLIKTRGQQVTLSCSPISGHRSVSWYQQTPGQGLQFLFEYFSETQRNKGNFPGRFSGRQFSNSRSEMNVSTLELGDSALYLCASYLGQGGDEQFFGPGTRLTVL.

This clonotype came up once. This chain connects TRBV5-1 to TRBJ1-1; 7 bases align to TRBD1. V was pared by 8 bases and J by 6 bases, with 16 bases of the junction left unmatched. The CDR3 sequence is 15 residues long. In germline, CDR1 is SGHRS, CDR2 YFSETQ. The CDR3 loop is CASTPQGTPSAEAFF. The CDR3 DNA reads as TGCGCCAGTACTCCACAGGGGACCCCTTCGGCTGAAGCTTTCTTT.

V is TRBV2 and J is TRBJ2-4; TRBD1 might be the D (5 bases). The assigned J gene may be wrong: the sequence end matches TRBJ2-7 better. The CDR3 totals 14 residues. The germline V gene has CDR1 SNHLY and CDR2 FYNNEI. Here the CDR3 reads CASSEDPRAYEQYF. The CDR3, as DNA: TGTGCCAGCAGTGAAGATCCCAGGGCTTACGAGCAGTACTTC.

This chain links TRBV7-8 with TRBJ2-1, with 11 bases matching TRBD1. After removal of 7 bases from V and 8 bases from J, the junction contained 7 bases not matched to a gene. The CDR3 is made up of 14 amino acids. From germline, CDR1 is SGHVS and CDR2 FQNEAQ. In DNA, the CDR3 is TGTGCCAGCACCGGGGGGACAGGGGGTGATGAGCAGTTCTTC. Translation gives CASTGGTGGDEQFF. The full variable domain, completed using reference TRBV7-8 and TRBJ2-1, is GAGVSQSPRYKVAKRGQDVALRCDPISGHVSLFWYQQALGQGPEFLTYFQNEAQLDKSGLPSDRFFAERPEGSVSTLKIQRTQQEDSAVYLCASTGGTGGDEQFFGPGTRLTVL.

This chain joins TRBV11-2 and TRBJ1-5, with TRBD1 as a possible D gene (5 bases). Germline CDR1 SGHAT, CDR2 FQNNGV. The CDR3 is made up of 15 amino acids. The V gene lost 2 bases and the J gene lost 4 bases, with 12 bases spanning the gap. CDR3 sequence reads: CASSLSAGENQPQHF. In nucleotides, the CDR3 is TGTGCCAGCAGCTTATCGGCGGGGGAAAATCAGCCCCAGCATTTT.

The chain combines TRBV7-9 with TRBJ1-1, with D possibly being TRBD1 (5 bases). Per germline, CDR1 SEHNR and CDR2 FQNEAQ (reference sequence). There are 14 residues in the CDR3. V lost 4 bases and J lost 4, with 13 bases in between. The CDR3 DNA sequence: TGTGCCAGCAGCTATGGCAGGGTAGGCACTGAAGCTTTCTTT. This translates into CASSYGRVGTEAFF.

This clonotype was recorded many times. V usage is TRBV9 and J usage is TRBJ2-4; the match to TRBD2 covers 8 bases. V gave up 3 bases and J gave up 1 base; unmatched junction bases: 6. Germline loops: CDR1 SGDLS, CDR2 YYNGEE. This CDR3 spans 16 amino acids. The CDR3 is CASSDPLADAKNIQYF. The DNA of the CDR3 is TGTGCCAGCAGCGACCCACTAGCGGACGCCAAAAACATTCAGTACTTC.

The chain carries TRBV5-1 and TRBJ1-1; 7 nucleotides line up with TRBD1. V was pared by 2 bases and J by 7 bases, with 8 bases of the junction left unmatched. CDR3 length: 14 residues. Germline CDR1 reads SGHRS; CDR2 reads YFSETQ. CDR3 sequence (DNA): TGCGCCAGCAGCTTTTCCCAGGGACAGCGTGAAGCTTTCTTT. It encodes CASSFSQGQREAFF.

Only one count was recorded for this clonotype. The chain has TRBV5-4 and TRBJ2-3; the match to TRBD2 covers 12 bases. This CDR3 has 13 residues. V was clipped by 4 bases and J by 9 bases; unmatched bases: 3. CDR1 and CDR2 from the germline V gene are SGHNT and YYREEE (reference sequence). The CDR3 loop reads CASSIGLAGTQYF. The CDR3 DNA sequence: TGTGCCAGCAGCATCGGACTAGCGGGGACGCAGTATTTT.

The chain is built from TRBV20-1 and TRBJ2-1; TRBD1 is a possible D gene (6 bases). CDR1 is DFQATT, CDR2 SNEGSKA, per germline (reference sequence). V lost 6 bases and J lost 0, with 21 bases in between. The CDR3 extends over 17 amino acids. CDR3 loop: CSALGGSPQSSYNEQFF. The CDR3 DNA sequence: TGCAGTGCCCTAGGGGGTTCTCCACAAAGCTCCTACAATGAGCAGTTCTTC.

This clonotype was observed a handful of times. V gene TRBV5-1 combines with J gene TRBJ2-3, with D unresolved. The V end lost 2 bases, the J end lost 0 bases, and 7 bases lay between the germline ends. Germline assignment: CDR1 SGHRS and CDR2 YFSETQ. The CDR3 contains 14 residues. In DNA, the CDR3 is TGCGCCAGCAGCTTAGAGACTAGCACAGATACGCAGTATTTT. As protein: CASSLETSTDTQYF.

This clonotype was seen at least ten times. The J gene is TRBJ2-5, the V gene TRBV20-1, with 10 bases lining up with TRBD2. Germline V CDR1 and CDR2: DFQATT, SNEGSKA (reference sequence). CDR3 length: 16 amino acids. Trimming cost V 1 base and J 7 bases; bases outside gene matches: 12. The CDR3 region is CSARGPSGGFFGTQYF. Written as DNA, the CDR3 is TGCAGTGCTAGAGGGCCTAGCGGGGGATTCTTTGGGACCCAGTACTTC.

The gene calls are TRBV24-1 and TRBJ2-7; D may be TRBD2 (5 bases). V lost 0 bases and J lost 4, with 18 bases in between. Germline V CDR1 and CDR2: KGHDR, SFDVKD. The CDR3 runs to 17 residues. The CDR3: CATSDLHLRGIGYEQYF. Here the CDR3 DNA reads TGTGCCACCAGTGATTTGCATCTCCGAGGGATCGGGTACGAGCAGTACTTC.

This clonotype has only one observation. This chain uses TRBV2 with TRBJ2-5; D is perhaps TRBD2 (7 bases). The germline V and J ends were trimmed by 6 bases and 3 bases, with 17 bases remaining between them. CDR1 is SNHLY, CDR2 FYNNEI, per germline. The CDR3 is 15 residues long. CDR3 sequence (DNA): TGTGCCAGCAGGACATGGGGGGGACAAAAAGAGACCCAGTACTTC. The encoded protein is CASRTWGGQKETQYF. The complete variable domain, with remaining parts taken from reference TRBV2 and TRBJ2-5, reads EPEVTQTPSHQVTQMGQEVILRCVPISNHLYFYWYRQILGQKVEFLVSFYNNEISEKSEIFDDQFSVERPDGSNFTLKIRSTKLEDSAMYFCASRTWGGQKETQYFGPGTRLLVL.

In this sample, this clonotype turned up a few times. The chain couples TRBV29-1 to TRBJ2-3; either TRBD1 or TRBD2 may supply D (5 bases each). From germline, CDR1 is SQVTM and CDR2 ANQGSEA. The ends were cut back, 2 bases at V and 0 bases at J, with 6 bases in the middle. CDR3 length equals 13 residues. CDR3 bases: TGCAGCGTTGAATGGGACAGCACAGATACGCAGTATTTT. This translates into CSVEWDSTDTQYF.

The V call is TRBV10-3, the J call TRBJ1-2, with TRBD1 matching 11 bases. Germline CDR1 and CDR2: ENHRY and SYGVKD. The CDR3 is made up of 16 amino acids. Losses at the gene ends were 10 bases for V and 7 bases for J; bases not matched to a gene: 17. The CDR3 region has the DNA TGTGCCAGCAGCCTCGGACAGGGGGCGCGTTGGGGTGGCTACACCTTC. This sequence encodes CASSLGQGARWGGYTF.

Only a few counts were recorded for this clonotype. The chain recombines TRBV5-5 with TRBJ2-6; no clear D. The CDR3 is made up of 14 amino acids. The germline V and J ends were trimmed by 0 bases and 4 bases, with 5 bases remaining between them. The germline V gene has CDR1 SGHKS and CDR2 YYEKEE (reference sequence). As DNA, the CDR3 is TGTGCCAGCAGCTTGGATCCGGGGGCCAACGTCCTGACTTTC. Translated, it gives CASSLDPGANVLTF.

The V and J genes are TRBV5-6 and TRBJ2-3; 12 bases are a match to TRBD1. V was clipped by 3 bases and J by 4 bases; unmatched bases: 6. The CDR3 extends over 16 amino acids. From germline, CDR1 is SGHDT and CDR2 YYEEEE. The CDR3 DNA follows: TGTGCCAGCAGCTGGGGGACAGGGGGCGGCGCAGATACGCAGTATTTT. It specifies CASSWGTGGGADTQYF.

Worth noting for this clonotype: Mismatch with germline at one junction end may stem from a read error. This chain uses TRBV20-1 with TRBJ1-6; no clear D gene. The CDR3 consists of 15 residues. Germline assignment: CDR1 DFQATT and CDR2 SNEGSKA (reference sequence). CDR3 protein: CSAPQAGSNNSPLHF. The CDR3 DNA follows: TGCAGTGCTCCCCAGGCGGGCTCCAATAATTCACCCCTCCACTTT.

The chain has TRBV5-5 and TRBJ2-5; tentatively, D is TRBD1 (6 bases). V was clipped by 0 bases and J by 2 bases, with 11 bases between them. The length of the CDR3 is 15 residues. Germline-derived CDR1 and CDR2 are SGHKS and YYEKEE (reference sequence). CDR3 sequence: CASSLGWQGQETQYF. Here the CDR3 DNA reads TGTGCCAGCAGCTTGGGGTGGCAGGGGCAAGAGACCCAGTACTTC.

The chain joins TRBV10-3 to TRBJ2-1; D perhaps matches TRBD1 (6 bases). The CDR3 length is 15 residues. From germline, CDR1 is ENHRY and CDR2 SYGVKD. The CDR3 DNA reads TGTGCTCTGGGGGCGAGGGCCAGCTCCTACAATGAGCAGTTCTTC. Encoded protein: CALGARASSYNEQFF.

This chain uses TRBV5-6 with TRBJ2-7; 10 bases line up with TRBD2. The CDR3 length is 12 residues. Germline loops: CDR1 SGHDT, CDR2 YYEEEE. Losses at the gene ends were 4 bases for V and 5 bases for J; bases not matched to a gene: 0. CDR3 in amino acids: CASSGTSDEQYF. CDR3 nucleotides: TGTGCCAGCAGCGGGACTAGCGACGAGCAGTACTTC.

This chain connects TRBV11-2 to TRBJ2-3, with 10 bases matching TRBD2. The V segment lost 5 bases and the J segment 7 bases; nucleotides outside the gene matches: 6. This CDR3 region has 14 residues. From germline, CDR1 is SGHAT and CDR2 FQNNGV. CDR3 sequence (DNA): TGTGCCAGCAGCCCCGAGCGGGGGGGCTATACGCAGTATTTT. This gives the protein CASSPERGGYTQYF.

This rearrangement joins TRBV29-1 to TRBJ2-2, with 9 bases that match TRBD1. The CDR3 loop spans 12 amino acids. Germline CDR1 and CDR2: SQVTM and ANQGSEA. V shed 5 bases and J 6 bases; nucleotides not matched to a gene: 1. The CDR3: CSVRQGAGELFF. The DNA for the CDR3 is TGCAGCGTTCGACAGGGGGCCGGGGAGCTGTTTTTT.